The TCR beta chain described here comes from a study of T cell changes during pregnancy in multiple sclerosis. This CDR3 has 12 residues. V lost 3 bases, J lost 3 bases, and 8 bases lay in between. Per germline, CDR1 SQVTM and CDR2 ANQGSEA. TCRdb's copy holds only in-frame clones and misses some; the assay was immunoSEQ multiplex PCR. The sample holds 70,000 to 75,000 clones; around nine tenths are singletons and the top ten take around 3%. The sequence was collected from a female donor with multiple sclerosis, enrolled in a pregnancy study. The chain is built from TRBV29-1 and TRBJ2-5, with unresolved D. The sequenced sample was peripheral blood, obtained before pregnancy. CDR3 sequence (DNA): TGCAGCGTTGAGAAGGCGGAAGAGACCCAGTACTTC. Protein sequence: CSVEKAEETQYF.